Shown below are 9 T cell receptor beta chains from a single sample sequenced in a study of T cell responses to AZD1222 COVID-19 vaccine. The protocol was immunoSEQ multiplex PCR, while the TCRdb copy is restricted to in-frame clones and leaves out a portion. This sample carries over 60,000 clones, over 70% of them seen once, and the ten largest clones take around 15%. This material consisted of peripheral blood, taken 28 days after the second AZD1222 dose. These receptors were obtained from an adult who received the AZD1222 COVID-19 vaccine.

V usage is TRBV30 and J usage is TRBJ1-2, with TRBD1 matching 9 bases. This CDR3 has 14 amino acids. Germline V gene sequence: CDR1 GTSNPN, CDR2 SVGIG (reference sequence). Unmatched junction bases numbered 4, after V lost 3 bases and J lost 2 bases. The DNA of the CDR3 is TGTGCCTGGAGGGGGACAGGGCCCAACTATGGCTACACCTTC. Its translation: CAWRGTGPNYGYTF.

This clone was picked up one time. The chain is built from TRBV11-2 and TRBJ1-6; possible D gene TRBD1, 5 bases. The CDR3 has 14 residues. V was clipped by 0 bases and J by 5 bases, with 5 bases between them. Germline values: CDR1 SGHAT, CDR2 FQNNGV. The CDR3 region has the DNA TGTGCCAGCAGCTTAGACAGGGATAATTCACCCCTCCACTTT. Its translation: CASSLDRDNSPLHF.

This rearrangement joins TRBV5-6 to TRBJ1-4; weak D call: TRBD1 (6 bases). V was shortened by 7 bases and J by 5 bases, with 15 bases between the two germline ends. The CDR3 is 14 residues long. Germline V gene data show CDR1 as SGHDT and CDR2 as YYEEEE. The CDR3: CASCQGSHNEKLFF. DNA for the CDR3: TGTGCCAGCTGCCAGGGGTCTCACAATGAAAAACTGTTTTTT.

The V and J genes are TRBV14 and TRBJ1-5; 7 bases fit TRBD1. The CDR3 loop spans 12 amino acids. CDR1 and CDR2 from the germline V gene are SGHDN and FVKESK. J was trimmed by 9 bases and V by 1 base; bases with no gene match: 0. CDR3 protein: CASSQGQGPQHF. The DNA of the CDR3 is TGTGCCAGCAGCCAAGGACAGGGGCCCCAGCATTTT.

The V and J genes are TRBV6-5 and TRBJ1-6, with 10 bases identical to TRBD1. The CDR3 length is 13 residues. Trimming removed 10 bases from V and 6 bases from J; junction bases left unmatched: 3. Germline loops: CDR1 MNHEY, CDR2 SVGAGI. CDR3: CATRTGGNSPLHF. Here the CDR3 DNA reads TGTGCCACTAGGACAGGGGGTAATTCACCCCTCCACTTT.

The chain uses TRBV5-1 and TRBJ2-1; no definite D call. Germline loops: CDR1 SGHRS, CDR2 YFSETQ. This CDR3 contains 15 residues. V lost 0 bases, J lost 1 base, and 8 bases lay in between. The CDR3 is CASSLGQESYNEQFF. The CDR3 coding sequence is TGCGCCAGCAGCTTGGGGCAGGAATCCTACAATGAGCAGTTCTTC. The entire variable domain, with the rest obtained from reference TRBV5-1 and TRBJ2-1, is as follows: KAGVTQTPRYLIKTRGQQVTLSCSPISGHRSVSWYQQTPGQGLQFLFEYFSETQRNKGNFPGRFSGRQFSNSRSEMNVSTLELGDSALYLCASSLGQESYNEQFFGPGTRLTVL.

The chain employs TRBV11-2 and TRBJ2-3, with TRBD2 matching 15 bases. This CDR3 has 19 amino acids. Germline CDR1 is SGHAT and CDR2 is FQNNGV. With V trimmed by 5 bases and J by 0 bases, 9 bases remained unmatched. This CDR3 reads CASSMPGTSGGHSTDTQYF. In DNA form, the CDR3 reads TGTGCCAGCAGCATGCCCGGGACTAGCGGGGGGCATAGCACAGATACGCAGTATTTT.

This chain connects TRBV6-5 to TRBJ2-1, with TRBD2 identical over 7 bases. In germline, CDR1 is MNHEY, CDR2 SVGAGI. V was pared by 6 bases and J by 4 bases, with 6 bases of the junction left unmatched. The CDR3 loop spans 14 amino acids. The chain's CDR3 is CASRRTGGYNEQFF. In DNA form, the CDR3 reads TGTGCCAGCAGGAGAACCGGGGGGTACAATGAGCAGTTCTTC.

The chain combines TRBV5-1 with TRBJ2-3; D is undetermined. Looked up from germline, CDR1 is SGHRS and CDR2 is YFSETQ. The CDR3 loop spans 12 amino acids. Trimming removed 2 bases at V and 1 base at J, with 2 bases between. The CDR3 sequence: CASSFGTDTQYF. CDR3 coding DNA: TGCGCCAGCAGCTTTGGCACAGATACGCAGTATTTT.